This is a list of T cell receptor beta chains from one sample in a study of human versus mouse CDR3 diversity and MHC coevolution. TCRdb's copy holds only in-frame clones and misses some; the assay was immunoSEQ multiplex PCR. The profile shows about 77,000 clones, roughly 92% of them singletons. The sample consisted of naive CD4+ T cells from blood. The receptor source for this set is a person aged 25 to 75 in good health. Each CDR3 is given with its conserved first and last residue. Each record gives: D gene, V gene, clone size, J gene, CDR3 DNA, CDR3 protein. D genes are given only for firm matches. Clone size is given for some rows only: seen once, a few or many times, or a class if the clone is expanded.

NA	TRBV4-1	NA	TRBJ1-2	TGCGCCAGCAGCCAAGGTCGGGTAACCTCCGAGGCCTATGGCTACACCTTC	CASSQGRVTSEAYGYTF
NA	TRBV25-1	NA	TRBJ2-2	TGTGCCAGCAGTCTAGCAGGCGCCTCGAACACCGGGGAGCTGTTTTTT	CASSLAGASNTGELFF
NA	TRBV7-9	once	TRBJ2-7	TGTGCCAGCAGGAAACGCGGGGTTCAGGGGGACGAGCAGTACTTC	CASRKRGVQGDEQYF
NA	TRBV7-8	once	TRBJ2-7	TGTGCCAGCAGCATCAGGGAAGGTGGCGAGCAGTACTTC	CASSIREGGEQYF
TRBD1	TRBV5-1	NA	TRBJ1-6	TGCGCCAGTGGGACAGGGGAAAAAGGACCGGGAAATTCACCCCTCCACTTT	CASGTGEKGPGNSPLHF
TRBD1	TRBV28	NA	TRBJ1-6	TGTGCCAGCAGTACCCGGACAGGGAACTATAATTCACCCCTCCACTTT	CASSTRTGNYNSPLHF
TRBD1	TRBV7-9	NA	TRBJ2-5	TGTGCCAGCAGCTGGGGGACAGGGGAAGAGACCCAGTACTTC	CASSWGTGEETQYF
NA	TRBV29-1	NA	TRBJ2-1	TGCAGAGCGGTAGGGAACCACAATGAGCAGTTCTTC	CRAVGNHNEQFF
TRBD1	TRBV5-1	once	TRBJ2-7	TGCGCCAGCAGCTTGGCCGGGACAGGGGCTACCTACGAGCAGTACTTC	CASSLAGTGATYEQYF
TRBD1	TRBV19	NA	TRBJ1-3	TGTGCCAGTAGTATAGTGACAGGGAGCCTCGTCGGAAACACCATATATTTT	CASSIVTGSLVGNTIYF
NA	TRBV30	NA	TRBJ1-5	TGTGCCTGGTCGGACAGAGATTTCAATCAGCCCCAGCATTTT	CAWSDRDFNQPQHF
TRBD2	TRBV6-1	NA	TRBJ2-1	TGTGCCAGCAGTGAAAGAAGGGGTAGGACTAGCGGGAGAGGTGAGCAGTTCTTC	CASSERRGRTSGRGEQFF
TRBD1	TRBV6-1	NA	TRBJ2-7	TGTGCCAGCAGTGAAGAACAGGGGCCTTTTTACGAGCAGTACTTC	CASSEEQGPFYEQYF
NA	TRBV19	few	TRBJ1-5	TGTGCCAGTAGTATAGCCATGAATCAGCCCCAGCATTTT	CASSIAMNQPQHF
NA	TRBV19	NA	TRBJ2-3	TGTGCCAGTAGGTCTACTCGGGTTGATACGCAGTATTTT	CASRSTRVDTQYF
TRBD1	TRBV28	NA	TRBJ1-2	TGTGCCAGCAATGACAGGGTCTATGGCTACACCTTC	CASNDRVYGYTF
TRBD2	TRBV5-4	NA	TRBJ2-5	TGTGCCAGCAGGCGACTAGCAGGGACGTGGGAGACCCAGTACTTC	CASRRLAGTWETQYF
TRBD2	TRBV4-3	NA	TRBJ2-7	TGCGCCAGCAGCTTCTTAGCGGGGGGACCCTACGAGCAGTACTTC	CASSFLAGGPYEQYF
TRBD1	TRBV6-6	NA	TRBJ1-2	TGTGCCAGCAGTTCACAGGGGTCCAGGGACGGCTACACCTTC	CASSSQGSRDGYTF
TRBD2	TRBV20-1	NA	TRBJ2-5	TGCAGTTCGGGGGGGCGGGAGACCCAGTACTTC	CSSGGRETQYF
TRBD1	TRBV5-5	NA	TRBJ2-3	TGTGCCAGCAGCTGGGGCCCCGGACAGGGGACAGATACGCAGTATTTT	CASSWGPGQGTDTQYF
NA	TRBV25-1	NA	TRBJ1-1	TGTGCCAGCAGTGATGGCGGTCATAACACTGAAGCTTTCTTT	CASSDGGHNTEAFF
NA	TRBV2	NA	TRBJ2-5	TGTGCCAGCAGAACTACAGGGCCAGGGACCCAGTACTTC	CASRTTGPGTQYF
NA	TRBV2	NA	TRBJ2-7	TGTGCCAGCAGTGTAATTCGGGGGAGTAGCTACGAGCAGTACTTC	CASSVIRGSSYEQYF
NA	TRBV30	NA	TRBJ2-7	TGTGCCTGGAGGGCCGCGGGCCTCTACGAGCAGTACTTC	CAWRAAGLYEQYF
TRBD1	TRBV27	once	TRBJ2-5	TGTGCCAGCAGACCCCGGGACAGGGTGGAGACCCAGTACTTC	CASRPRDRVETQYF
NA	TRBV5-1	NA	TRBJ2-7	TGCGCCAGCAGCCCCCCGGGACAAGGCTACGAGCAGTACTTC	CASSPPGQGYEQYF